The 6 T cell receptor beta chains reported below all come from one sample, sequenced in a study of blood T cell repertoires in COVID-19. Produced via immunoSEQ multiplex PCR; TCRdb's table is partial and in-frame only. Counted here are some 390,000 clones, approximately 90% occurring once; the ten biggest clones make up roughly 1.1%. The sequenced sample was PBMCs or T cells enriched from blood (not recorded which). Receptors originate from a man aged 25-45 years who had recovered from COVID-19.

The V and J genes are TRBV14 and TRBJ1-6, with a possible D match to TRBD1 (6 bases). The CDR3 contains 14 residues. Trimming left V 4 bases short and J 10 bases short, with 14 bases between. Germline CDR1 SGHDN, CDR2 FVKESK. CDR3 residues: CASSRGQPGSPLHF. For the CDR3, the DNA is TGTGCCAGCAGCCGCGGACAGCCAGGGTCACCCCTCCACTTT.

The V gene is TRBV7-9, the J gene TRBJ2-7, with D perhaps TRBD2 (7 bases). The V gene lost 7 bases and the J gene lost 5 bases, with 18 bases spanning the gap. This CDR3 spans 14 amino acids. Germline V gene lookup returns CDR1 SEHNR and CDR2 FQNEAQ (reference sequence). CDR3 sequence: CASKLGGGSHEQYF. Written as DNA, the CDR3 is TGTGCCAGCAAGCTAGGGGGGGGGTCCCACGAGCAGTACTTC.

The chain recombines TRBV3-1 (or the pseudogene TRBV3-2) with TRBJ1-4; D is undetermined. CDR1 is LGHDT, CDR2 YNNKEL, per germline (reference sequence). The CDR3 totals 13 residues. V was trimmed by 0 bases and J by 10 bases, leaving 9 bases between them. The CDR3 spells CASSQEIRGKLFF. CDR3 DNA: TGTGCCAGCAGCCAAGAGATCCGGGGAAAACTGTTTTTT.

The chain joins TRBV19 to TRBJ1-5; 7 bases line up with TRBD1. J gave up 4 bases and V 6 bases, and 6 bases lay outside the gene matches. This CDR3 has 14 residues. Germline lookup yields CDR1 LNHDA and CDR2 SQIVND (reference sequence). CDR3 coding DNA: TGTGCCAGTAGAGGGACAGAAGGGAATCAGCCCCAGCATTTT. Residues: CASRGTEGNQPQHF. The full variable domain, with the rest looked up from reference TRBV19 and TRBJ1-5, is DGGITQSPKYLFRKEGQNVTLSCEQNLNHDAMYWYRQDPGQGLRLIYYSQIVNDFQKGDIAEGYSVSREKKESFPLTVTSAQKNPTAFYLCASRGTEGNQPQHFGDGTRLSIL.

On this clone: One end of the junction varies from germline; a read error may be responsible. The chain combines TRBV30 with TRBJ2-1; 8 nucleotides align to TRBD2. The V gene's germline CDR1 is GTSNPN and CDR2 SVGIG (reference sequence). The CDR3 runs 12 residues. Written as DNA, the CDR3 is TGTGCCGGGAGCGGGAGTCCTTTGGGGCAGTTCTTC. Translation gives CAGSGSPLGQFF.

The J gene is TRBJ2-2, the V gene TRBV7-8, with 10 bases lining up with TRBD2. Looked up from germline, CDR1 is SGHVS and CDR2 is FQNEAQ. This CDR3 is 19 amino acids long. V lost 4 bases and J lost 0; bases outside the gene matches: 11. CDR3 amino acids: CASSSSRLAGIANTGELFF. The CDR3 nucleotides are TGTGCCAGCAGCTCTAGTCGACTAGCGGGTATCGCGAACACCGGGGAGCTGTTTTTT.